These 25 T cell receptor beta chains originate from one sample sequenced in a study of beta chain features in type 1 diabetes. The isolated RNA, all of it, was reverse transcribed, so expressed TCRB transcripts were what got sequenced. Repertoires were generated with immunoSEQ multiplex PCR, while TCRdb's copy carries only in-frame clones and drops some. The sample lists around 500,000 clones, approximately 10% occurring once. Sequenced sample: naive CD4+ T cells from blood. The receptor source for this set is a woman younger than 35 in good health.

V usage is TRBV27 and J usage is TRBJ1-5; the D is unclear. V gave up 6 bases and J gave up 4 bases, with 4 bases separating them. Germline V lookup: CDR1 MNHEY, CDR2 SMNVEV (reference sequence). The CDR3 has 11 amino acids. The CDR3 loop reads CASRLNQPQHF. CDR3 bases: TGTGCCAGCAGGCTGAATCAGCCCCAGCATTTT.

The chain combines TRBV30 with TRBJ2-1; D is uncertain. CDR3 length: 13 residues. With 5 bases removed from V and 0 bases from J, the gap between germline ends came to 8 bases. Germline CDR1 is GTSNPN and CDR2 is SVGIG (reference sequence). CDR3 sequence reads: CAWRQSSYNEQFF. In DNA form, the CDR3 reads TGTGCCTGGCGGCAGAGCTCCTACAATGAGCAGTTCTTC.

V and J are TRBV5-1 and TRBJ2-5; tentatively, D is TRBD1 or TRBD2 (7 bases each). CDR1 SGHRS and CDR2 YFSETQ come from the germline V gene. The CDR3 runs 14 residues. V lost 4 bases and J lost 5, with 15 bases in between. Here the CDR3 reads CASSQRQGGETQYF. The CDR3 coding sequence is TGCGCCAGCAGCCAAAGACAGGGAGGGGAGACCCAGTACTTC.

This clone has a handful of counts. The CDR3 spells CASSATSGDEQYF. The DNA for the CDR3 is TGTGCCAGCAGCGCGACCTCGGGGGACGAGCAGTACTTC. The chain joins TRBV9 to TRBJ2-7, with D maybe TRBD2 (6 bases). The length of the CDR3 is 13 residues. Germline V gene data show CDR1 as SGDLS and CDR2 as YYNGEE. The V end was cut by 3 bases, the J end by 5 bases, with 12 bases between.

V and J are TRBV19 and TRBJ2-2; tentative D call: TRBD1 (6 bases). V lost 5 bases to trimming and J lost 3 bases, with 19 bases between them. The CDR3 is 17 residues long. Germline V gene data show CDR1 as LNHDA and CDR2 as SQIVND (reference sequence). The CDR3 sequence: CASSGPRGIGHTGELFF. The CDR3 coding sequence is TGTGCCAGTAGTGGGCCTAGGGGGATAGGGCACACCGGGGAGCTGTTTTTT. Full variable domain (outside the CDR3, taken from reference TRBV19 and TRBJ2-2): DGGITQSPKYLFRKEGQNVTLSCEQNLNHDAMYWYRQDPGQGLRLIYYSQIVNDFQKGDIAEGYSVSREKKESFPLTVTSAQKNPTAFYLCASSGPRGIGHTGELFFGEGSRLTVL.

J is TRBJ1-1 and V is TRBV9, with 10 bases fitting TRBD1. Trimming took 4 bases from V and 0 from J; bases not matched to a gene: 9. The CDR3 length is 17 residues. In germline, CDR1 is SGDLS, CDR2 YYNGEE. The CDR3 protein is CASSPRLGQGVNTEAFF. The DNA for the CDR3 is TGTGCCAGCAGCCCAAGACTCGGACAGGGGGTGAACACTGAAGCTTTCTTT.

V is TRBV29-1 and J is TRBJ2-6; TRBD1 matches at 9 bases. Per the germline V gene, CDR1 is SQVTM and CDR2 is ANQGSEA. This CDR3 comprises 13 residues. The junction had 5 bases not matched to a gene; V was cut back by 5 bases and J by 9 bases. CDR3 residues: CSVRGQGGNVLTF. The CDR3 coding sequence is TGCAGCGTTAGGGGACAGGGAGGCAACGTCCTGACTTTC.

This clone occurred a few times. A much larger clone sits a single nucleotide away, making a read error possible. This rearrangement joins TRBV7-3 to TRBJ2-6; D not certain. V lost 6 bases to trimming and J lost 2 bases, with 5 bases between them. Germline V lookup: CDR1 SGHTA, CDR2 FQGTGA. The CDR3 loop spans 13 amino acids. The CDR3 protein is CASRLAGANVLTF. The CDR3 bases are TGTGCCAGCAGATTAGCTGGGGCCAACGTCCTGACTTTC.

The V gene is TRBV2, the J gene TRBJ1-3, with 7 nucleotides matching TRBD1. J gave up 4 bases and V 7 bases, and 4 bases lay outside the gene matches. Germline values: CDR1 SNHLY, CDR2 FYNNEI. The CDR3 runs 13 residues. As DNA, the CDR3 is TGTGCCAGCACCACGGACAGGGGAAACACCATATATTTT. Protein product: CASTTDRGNTIYF.

The chain uses TRBV29-1 and TRBJ2-7; D could derive from TRBD1 or TRBD2 (5 bases each). CDR3 length equals 12 residues. CDR1 is SQVTM, CDR2 ANQGSEA, per germline. CDR3 loop: CSSRSGSYEQYV. Here the CDR3 DNA reads TGCAGTTCCAGGTCAGGGAGCTACGAGCAGTACGTC.

This clone came up a few times. The chain recombines TRBV4-1 with TRBJ2-1, with D uncertain. Per the germline V gene, CDR1 is MGHRA and CDR2 is YSYEKL. The ends were cut back, 4 bases at V and 12 bases at J, with 10 bases in the middle. The CDR3 has 11 amino acids. CDR3 in amino acids: CASSLAGVQFF. In nucleotides, the CDR3 is TGCGCCAGCAGCCTGGCAGGCGTGCAGTTCTTC.

The chain joins TRBV6-5 to TRBJ2-4, with a possible D match to TRBD2 (5 bases). The CDR3 extends over 14 amino acids. Germline CDR1 MNHEY, CDR2 SVGAGI. The V and J ends lost 5 bases and 8 bases respectively, with 16 bases between them. CDR3 in amino acids: CASSTDTRRHIQYF. DNA of the CDR3: TGTGCCAGCAGTACCGACACTAGGAGGCACATTCAGTACTTC.

The table lists this clone with a few counts. The chain links TRBV20-1 to TRBJ2-7, with D possibly matching TRBD1 (6 bases). Trimming stripped 6 bases from V and 4 bases from J, with 10 bases between. Germline-derived CDR1 and CDR2 are DFQATT and SNEGSKA (reference sequence). This CDR3 comprises 11 residues. The CDR3 loop is CSAKTGYEQYV. CDR3 DNA: TGCAGTGCAAAGACAGGATACGAGCAGTACGTC.

This clone was observed once. The chain uses TRBV6-6 and TRBJ2-3; no clear D gene. The CDR3 runs 14 residues. The germline V gene has CDR1 MNHNY and CDR2 SVGAGI (reference sequence). V was shortened by 2 bases and J by 4 bases, with 10 bases between the two germline ends. The CDR3 DNA follows: TGTGCCAGCAGTTACGTAGGCCGGTCAGATACGCAGTATTTT. This translates into CASSYVGRSDTQYF.

This clone was found a few times. The chain employs TRBV2 and TRBJ1-5; D not resolved. Trimming left V 5 bases short and J 0 bases short, with 11 bases between. The CDR3 totals 15 residues. Germline CDR1 and CDR2: SNHLY and FYNNEI. CDR3 region: CASSRGRSSNQPQHF. The CDR3 nucleotides read TGTGCCAGCAGTAGAGGGCGGTCTAGCAATCAGCCCCAGCATTTT.

The V call is TRBV9, the J call TRBJ1-6; D call uncertain. The CDR3 length is 17 residues. Germline V gene data show CDR1 as SGDLS and CDR2 as YYNGEE. Trimming cost V 0 bases and J 7 bases, with 17 bases left between them. The CDR3 sequence: CASSVGQWGSQNSPLHF. The CDR3 DNA reads TGTGCCAGCAGCGTAGGTCAGTGGGGTAGCCAGAATTCACCCCTCCACTTT.

This clone has just a few counts. The rearrangement uses TRBV9 and TRBJ2-2, with D unresolved. Germline CDR1 and CDR2: SGDLS and YYNGEE. This CDR3 comprises 16 residues. Trimming removed 0 bases from V and 2 bases from J, with 11 bases in between. Here the CDR3 DNA reads TGTGCCAGCAGCGTAGTCGATGGCCGTAACACCGGGGAGCTGTTTTTT. Amino acids: CASSVVDGRNTGELFF.

V usage is TRBV29-1 and J usage is TRBJ2-2; perhaps TRBD1 as D (6 bases). Germline CDR1 is SQVTM and CDR2 is ANQGSEA. V gave up 5 bases and J gave up 4 bases, with 14 bases separating them. The CDR3 length is 14 residues. The CDR3 protein is CSVRTARGTGELFF. CDR3 bases: TGCAGCGTTAGGACAGCCCGAGGCACCGGGGAGCTGTTTTTT.

The rearrangement uses TRBV25-1 and TRBJ2-1; 7 nucleotides align to TRBD1. The CDR3 covers 14 residues. Trimming took 6 bases from V and 1 from J; bases not matched to a gene: 3. Germline CDR1 and CDR2: MGHDK and SYGVNS. As DNA, the CDR3 is TGTGCCAGCAGGGGCAGGGGGTCCTACAATGAGCAGTTCTTC. Its protein is CASRGRGSYNEQFF.

This clone was seen a few times. The chain recombines TRBV7-9 with TRBJ1-3; D is unresolved. Germline lookup yields CDR1 SEHNR and CDR2 FQNEAQ (reference sequence). The CDR3 is 13 residues long. V was cut by 3 bases and J by 0 bases, with 3 bases left in between. CDR3 amino acids: CASSFTSGNTIYF. The CDR3 nucleotides read TGTGCCAGCAGCTTCACCTCTGGAAACACCATATATTTT. Together with reference TRBV7-9 and TRBJ1-3, the CDR3 gives the full variable domain: DTGVSQNPRHKITKRGQNVTFRCDPISEHNRLYWYRQTLGQGPEFLTYFQNEAQLEKSRLLSDRFSAERPKGSFSTLEIQRTEQGDSAMYLCASSFTSGNTIYFGEGSWLTVV.

The chain links TRBV7-3 to TRBJ2-5; no firm D call. The V gene lost 5 bases and the J gene lost 5 bases, with 15 bases spanning the gap. CDR3 length: 14 amino acids. Germline V gene sequence: CDR1 SGHTA, CDR2 FQGTGA. CDR3: CASSAEPYRETQYF. The CDR3 bases are TGTGCCAGCAGCGCGGAGCCCTACCGGGAGACCCAGTACTTC.

This chain connects TRBV30 to TRBJ1-1, with D hard to call. The CDR3 sequence is 13 residues long. Trimming took off 5 bases at V and 4 bases at J, with 14 bases between the two ends. The germline gives CDR1 GTSNPN, CDR2 SVGIG (reference sequence). CDR3 coding DNA: TGTGCCTGGGCCATCCACAGAGGCACTGAAGCTTTCTTT. As protein: CAWAIHRGTEAFF.

The rearrangement joins TRBV6-6 to TRBJ1-1; tentative D call: TRBD1 (5 bases). Trimming removed 6 bases from V and 3 bases from J, with 17 bases in between. CDR1 MNHNY and CDR2 SVGAGI come from the germline V gene (reference sequence). There are 15 residues in the CDR3. The CDR3, as DNA: TGTGCCAGCAGACTACAGGACAAACTATACACTGAAGCTTTCTTT. Protein sequence: CASRLQDKLYTEAFF.

This clone was detected a few times. This sequence joins TRBV9 and TRBJ1-1; 7 bases are shared with TRBD1. The germline gives CDR1 SGDLS, CDR2 YYNGEE. This CDR3 contains 15 residues. The ends lost 0 bases at V and 1 base at J; junction bases unmatched: 3. The CDR3 protein is CASSVGTGPNTEAFF. CDR3 nucleotides: TGTGCCAGCAGCGTAGGGACAGGACCGAACACTGAAGCTTTCTTT.

This sequence joins TRBV11-1 and TRBJ1-5; TRBD1 agrees at 11 bases. Germline loops: CDR1 SGHAT, CDR2 FQDESV (reference sequence). Germline trimming cut 5 bases from V and 0 bases from J; bases unmatched to any gene: 12. CDR3 length: 19 amino acids. The DNA of the CDR3 is TGTGCCAGCAGCCCCCGGACAGGGGGCCACAACTATAGCAATCAGCCCCAGCATTTT. Translated: CASSPRTGGHNYSNQPQHF.